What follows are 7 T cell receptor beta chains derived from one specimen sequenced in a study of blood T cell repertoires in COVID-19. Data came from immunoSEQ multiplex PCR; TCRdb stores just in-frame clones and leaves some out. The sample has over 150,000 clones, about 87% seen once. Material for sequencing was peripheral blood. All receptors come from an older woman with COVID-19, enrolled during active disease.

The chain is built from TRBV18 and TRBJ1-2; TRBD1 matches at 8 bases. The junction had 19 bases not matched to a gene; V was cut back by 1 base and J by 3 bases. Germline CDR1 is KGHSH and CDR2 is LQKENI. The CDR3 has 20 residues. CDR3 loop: CASSPLPLRNRTGRDYGYTF. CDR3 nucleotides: TGTGCCAGCTCACCACTCCCTCTTAGGAACCGGACAGGGAGGGACTATGGCTACACCTTC.

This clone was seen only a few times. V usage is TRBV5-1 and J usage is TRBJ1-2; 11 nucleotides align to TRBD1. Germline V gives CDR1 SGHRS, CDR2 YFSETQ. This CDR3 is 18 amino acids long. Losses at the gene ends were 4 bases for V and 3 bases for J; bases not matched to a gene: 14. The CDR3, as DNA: TGCGCCAGCAGCCCCTATACTGGACAGGGGGCATGGCACTATGGCTACACCTTC. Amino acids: CASSPYTGQGAWHYGYTF.

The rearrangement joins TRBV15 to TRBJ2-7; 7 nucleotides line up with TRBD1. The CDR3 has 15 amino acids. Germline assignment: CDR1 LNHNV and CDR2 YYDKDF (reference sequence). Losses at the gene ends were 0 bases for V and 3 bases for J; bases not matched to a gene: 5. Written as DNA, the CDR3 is TGTGCCACCAGCAGAGATATGGGACAGAACTACGAGCAGTACTTC. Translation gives CATSRDMGQNYEQYF.

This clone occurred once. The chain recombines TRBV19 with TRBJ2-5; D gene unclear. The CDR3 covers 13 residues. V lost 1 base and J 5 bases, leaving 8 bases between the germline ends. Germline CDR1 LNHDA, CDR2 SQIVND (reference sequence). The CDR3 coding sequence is TGTGCCAGTAGTATAGGGGCGAGTGAGACCCAGTACTTC. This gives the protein CASSIGASETQYF.

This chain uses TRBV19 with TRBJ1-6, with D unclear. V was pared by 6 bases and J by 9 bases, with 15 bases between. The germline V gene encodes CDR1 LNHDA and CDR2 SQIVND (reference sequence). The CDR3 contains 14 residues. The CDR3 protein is CASSVTSSISPLHF. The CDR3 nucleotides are TGTGCCAGTAGCGTGACATCTTCTATTTCACCCCTCCACTTT. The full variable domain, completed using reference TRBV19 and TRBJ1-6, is DGGITQSPKYLFRKEGQNVTLSCEQNLNHDAMYWYRQDPGQGLRLIYYSQIVNDFQKGDIAEGYSVSREKKESFPLTVTSAQKNPTAFYLCASSVTSSISPLHFGNGTRLTVT.

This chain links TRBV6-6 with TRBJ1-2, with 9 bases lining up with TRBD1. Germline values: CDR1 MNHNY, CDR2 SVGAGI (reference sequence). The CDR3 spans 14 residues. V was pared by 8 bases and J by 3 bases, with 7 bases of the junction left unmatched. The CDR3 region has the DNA TGTGCCAGCGGAAAAACAGGGGGCGACTATGGCTACACCTTC. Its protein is CASGKTGGDYGYTF.

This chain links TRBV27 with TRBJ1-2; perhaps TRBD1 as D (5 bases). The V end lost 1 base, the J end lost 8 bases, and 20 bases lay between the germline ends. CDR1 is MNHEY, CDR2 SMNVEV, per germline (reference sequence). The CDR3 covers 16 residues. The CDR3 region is CASSLFAGTRDGGYTF. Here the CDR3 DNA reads TGTGCCAGCAGTTTATTTGCCGGGACTCGAGACGGGGGCTACACCTTC.